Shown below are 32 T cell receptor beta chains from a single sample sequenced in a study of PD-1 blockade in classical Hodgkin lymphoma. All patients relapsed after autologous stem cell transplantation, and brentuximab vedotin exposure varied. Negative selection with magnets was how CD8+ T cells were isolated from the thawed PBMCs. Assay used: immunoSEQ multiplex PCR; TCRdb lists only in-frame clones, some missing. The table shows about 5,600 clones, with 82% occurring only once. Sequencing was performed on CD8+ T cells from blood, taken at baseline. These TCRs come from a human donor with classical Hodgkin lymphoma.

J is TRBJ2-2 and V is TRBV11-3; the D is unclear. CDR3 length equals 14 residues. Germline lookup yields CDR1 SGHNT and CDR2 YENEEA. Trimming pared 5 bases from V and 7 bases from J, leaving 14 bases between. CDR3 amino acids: CASSPRLGVGELFF. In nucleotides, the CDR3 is TGTGCCAGCAGCCCCCGCCTTGGGGTCGGGGAGCTGTTTTTT.

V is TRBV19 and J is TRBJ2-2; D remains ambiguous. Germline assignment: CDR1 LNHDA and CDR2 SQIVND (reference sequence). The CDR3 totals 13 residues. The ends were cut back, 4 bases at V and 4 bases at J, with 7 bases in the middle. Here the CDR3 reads CASSSSPTGELFF. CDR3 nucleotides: TGTGCCAGTAGTAGCAGCCCCACCGGGGAGCTGTTTTTT.

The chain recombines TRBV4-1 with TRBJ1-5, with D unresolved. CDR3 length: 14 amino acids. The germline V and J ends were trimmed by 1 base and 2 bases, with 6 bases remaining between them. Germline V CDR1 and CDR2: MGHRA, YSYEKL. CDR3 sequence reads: CASSQGPGNQPQHF. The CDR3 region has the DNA TGCGCCAGCAGCCAAGGGCCAGGCAATCAGCCCCAGCATTTT.

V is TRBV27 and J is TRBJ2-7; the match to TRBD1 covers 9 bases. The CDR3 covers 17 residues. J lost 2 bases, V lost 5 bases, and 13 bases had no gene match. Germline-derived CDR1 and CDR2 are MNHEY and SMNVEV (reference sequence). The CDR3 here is CASSPGGPGQGPYEQYF. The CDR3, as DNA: TGTGCCAGCAGTCCAGGGGGACCGGGACAGGGACCCTACGAGCAGTACTTC.

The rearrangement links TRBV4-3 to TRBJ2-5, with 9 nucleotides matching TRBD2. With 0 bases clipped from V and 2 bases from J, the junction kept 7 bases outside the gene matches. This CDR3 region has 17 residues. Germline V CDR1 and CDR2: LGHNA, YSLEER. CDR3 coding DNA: TGCGCCAGCAGCCAAGATAGGCTAGCGGGGACTCAAGAGACCCAGTACTTC. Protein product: CASSQDRLAGTQETQYF.

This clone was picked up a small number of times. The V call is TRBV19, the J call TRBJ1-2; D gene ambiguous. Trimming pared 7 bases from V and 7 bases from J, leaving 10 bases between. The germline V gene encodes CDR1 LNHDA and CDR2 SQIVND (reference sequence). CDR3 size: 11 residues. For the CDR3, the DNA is TGTGCCAGTATCGATGGGAGTGGCTACACCTTC. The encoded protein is CASIDGSGYTF.

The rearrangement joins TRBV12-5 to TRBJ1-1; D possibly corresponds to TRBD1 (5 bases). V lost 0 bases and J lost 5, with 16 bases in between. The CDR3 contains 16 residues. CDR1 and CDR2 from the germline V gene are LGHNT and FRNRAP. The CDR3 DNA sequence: TGTGCTAGTGGTTTGGTCTTCGACAGAGGCCCAACTGAAGCTTTCTTT. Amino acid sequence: CASGLVFDRGPTEAFF. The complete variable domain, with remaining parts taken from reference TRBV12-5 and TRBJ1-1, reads DARVTQTPRHKVTEMGQEVTMRCQPILGHNTVFWYRQTMMQGLELLAYFRNRAPLDDSGMPKDRFSAEMPDATLATLKIQPSEPRDSAVYFCASGLVFDRGPTEAFFGQGTRLTVV.

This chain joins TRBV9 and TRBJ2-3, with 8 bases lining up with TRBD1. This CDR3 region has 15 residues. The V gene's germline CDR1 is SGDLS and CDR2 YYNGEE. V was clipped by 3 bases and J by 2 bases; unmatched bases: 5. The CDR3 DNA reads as TGTGCCAGCAGCGAGGACAGGGTAACCACAGATACGCAGTATTTT. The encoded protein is CASSEDRVTTDTQYF.

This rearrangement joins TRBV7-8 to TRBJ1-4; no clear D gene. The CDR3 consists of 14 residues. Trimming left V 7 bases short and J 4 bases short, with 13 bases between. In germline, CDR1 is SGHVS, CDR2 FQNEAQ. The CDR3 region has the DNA TGTGCCAGCACCCCGCATTTTGATAATGAAAAACTGTTTTTT. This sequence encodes CASTPHFDNEKLFF.

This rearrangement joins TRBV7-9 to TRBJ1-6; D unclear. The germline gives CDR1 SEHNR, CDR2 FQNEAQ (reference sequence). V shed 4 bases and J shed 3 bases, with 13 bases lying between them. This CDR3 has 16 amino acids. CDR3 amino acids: CASSSPGPSYNSPLHF. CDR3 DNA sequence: TGTGCCAGCAGCTCTCCCGGACCGAGCTATAATTCACCCCTCCACTTT.

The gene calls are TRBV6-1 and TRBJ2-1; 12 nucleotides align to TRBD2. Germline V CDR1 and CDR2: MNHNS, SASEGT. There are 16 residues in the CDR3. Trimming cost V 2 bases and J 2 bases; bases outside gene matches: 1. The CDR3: CASSERLAGAYNEQFF. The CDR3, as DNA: TGTGCCAGCAGTGAACGACTAGCGGGGGCCTACAATGAGCAGTTCTTC.

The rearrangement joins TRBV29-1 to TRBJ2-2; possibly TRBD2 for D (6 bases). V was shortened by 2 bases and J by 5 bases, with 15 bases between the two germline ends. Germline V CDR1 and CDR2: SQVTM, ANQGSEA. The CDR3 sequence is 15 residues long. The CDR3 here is CSVERRGVRTGELFF. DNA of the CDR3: TGCAGCGTTGAAAGGAGGGGAGTTAGGACCGGGGAGCTGTTTTTT.

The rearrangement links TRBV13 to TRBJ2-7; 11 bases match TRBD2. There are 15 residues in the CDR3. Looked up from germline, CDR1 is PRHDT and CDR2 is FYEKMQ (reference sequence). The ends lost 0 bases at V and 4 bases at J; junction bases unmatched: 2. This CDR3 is CASSLGLAGVYEQYF. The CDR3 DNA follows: TGTGCCAGCAGCTTAGGACTAGCGGGGGTTTACGAGCAGTACTTC.

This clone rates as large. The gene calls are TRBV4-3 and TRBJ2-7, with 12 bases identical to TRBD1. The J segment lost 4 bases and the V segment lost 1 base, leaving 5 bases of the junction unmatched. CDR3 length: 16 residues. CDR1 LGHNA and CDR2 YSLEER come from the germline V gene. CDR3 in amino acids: CASSQAPGQGAYEQYF. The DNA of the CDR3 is TGCGCCAGCAGCCAAGCGCCGGGACAGGGGGCGTACGAGCAGTACTTC.

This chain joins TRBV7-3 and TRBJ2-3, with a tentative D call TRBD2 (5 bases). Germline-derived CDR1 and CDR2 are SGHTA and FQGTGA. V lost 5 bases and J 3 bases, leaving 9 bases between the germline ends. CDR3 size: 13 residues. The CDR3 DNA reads TGTGCCAGCAGCGGGCCGGGAACAGATACGCAGTATTTT. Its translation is CASSGPGTDTQYF.

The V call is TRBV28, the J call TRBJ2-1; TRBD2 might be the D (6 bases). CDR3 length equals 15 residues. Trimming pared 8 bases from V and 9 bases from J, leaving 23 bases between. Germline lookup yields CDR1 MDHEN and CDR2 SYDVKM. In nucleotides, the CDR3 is TGTGCCAGCTGGGTTCTTGAACGGGGGATTTTTGAGCAGTTCTTC. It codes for CASWVLERGIFEQFF.

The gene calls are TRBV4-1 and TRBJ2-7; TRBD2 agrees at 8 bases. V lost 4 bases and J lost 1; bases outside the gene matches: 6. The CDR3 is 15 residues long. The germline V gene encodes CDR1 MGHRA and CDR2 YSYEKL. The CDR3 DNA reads TGCGCCAGCAGCCGGTTGACTAGCGAGTCCTACGAGCAGTACTTC. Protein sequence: CASSRLTSESYEQYF.

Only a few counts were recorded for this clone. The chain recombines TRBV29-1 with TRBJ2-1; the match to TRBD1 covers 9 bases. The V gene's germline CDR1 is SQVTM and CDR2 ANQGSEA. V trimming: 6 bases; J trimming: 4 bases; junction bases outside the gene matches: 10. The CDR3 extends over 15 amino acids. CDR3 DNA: TGCAGCGTCGGATCTCGGGACAGGGCGTACAATGAGCAGTTCTTC. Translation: CSVGSRDRAYNEQFF.

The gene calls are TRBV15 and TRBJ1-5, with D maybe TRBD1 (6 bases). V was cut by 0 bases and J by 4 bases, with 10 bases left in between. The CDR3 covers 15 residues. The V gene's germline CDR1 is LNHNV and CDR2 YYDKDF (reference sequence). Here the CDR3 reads CATSRDRGSNQPQHF. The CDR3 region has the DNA TGTGCCACCAGCAGAGACAGGGGAAGTAATCAGCCCCAGCATTTT.

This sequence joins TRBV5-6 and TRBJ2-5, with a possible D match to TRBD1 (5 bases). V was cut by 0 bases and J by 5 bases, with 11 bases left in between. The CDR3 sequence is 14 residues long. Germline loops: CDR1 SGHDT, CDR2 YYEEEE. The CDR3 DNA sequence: TGTGCCAGCAGCTTGGGGGGCGCACGGGAGACCCAGTACTTC. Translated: CASSLGGARETQYF.

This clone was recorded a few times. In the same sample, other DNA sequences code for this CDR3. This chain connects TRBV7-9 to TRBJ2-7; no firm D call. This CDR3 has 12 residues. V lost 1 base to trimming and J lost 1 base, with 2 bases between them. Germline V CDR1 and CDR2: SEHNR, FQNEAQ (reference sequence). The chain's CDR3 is CASSLGSYEQYF. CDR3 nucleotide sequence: TGTGCCAGCAGCTTAGGTTCCTACGAGCAGTACTTC.

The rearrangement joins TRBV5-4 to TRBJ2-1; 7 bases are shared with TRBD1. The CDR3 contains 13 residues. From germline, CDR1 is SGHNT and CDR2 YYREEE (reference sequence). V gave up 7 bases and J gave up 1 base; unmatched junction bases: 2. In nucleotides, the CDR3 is TGTGCCAGCCGGGACAGTTCCTACAATGAGCAGTTCTTC. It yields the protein CASRDSSYNEQFF.

DNA for the CDR3: TGCGCCAGCAGTGCGAGTTCCGTCTATGGCTACACCTTC. Amino acids: CASSASSVYGYTF. V and J are TRBV10-2 and TRBJ1-2, with no clear D. Deletions cut 4 bases from V and 4 bases from J, with 10 bases between. CDR3 size: 13 residues. From germline, CDR1 is WSHSY and CDR2 SAAADI.

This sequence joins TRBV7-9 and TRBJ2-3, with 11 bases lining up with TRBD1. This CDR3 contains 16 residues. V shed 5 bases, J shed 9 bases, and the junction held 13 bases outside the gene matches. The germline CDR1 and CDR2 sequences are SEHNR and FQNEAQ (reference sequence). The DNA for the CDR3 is TGTGCCAGCAGCCCGGGACAGGGGGACGTGGGGGAAACGCAGTATTTT. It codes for CASSPGQGDVGETQYF.

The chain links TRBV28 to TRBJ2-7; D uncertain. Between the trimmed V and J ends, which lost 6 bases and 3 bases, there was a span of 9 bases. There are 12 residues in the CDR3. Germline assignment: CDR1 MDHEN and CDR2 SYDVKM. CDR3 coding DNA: TGTGCCAGCAGCGCCGGATTCTACGAGCAGTACTTC. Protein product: CASSAGFYEQYF.

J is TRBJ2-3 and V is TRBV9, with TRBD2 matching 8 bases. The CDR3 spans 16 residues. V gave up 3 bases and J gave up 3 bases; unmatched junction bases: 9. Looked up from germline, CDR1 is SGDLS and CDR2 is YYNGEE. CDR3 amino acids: CASSAGSGVGTDTQYF. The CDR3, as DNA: TGTGCCAGCAGCGCCGGTAGCGGGGTAGGGACAGATACGCAGTATTTT.

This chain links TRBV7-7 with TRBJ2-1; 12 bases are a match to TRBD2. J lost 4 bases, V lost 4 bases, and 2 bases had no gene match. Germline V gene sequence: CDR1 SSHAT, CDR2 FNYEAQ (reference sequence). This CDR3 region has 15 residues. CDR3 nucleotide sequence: TGTGCCAGCAGCTCCGGACTAGCGGGGTACAATGAGCAGTTCTTC. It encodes CASSSGLAGYNEQFF. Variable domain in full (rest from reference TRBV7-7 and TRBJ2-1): GAGVSQSPRYKVTKRGQDVTLRCDPISSHATLYWYQQALGQGPEFLTYFNYEAQPDKSGLPSDRFSAERPEGSISTLTIQRTEQRDSAMYRCASSSGLAGYNEQFFGPGTRLTVL.

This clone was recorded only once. The CDR3 DNA follows: TGTGCCTGGCAGGGGTGGGAAAACATTCAGTACTTC. It yields the protein CAWQGWENIQYF. This sequence joins TRBV30 and TRBJ2-4; D perhaps matches TRBD1 (6 bases). CDR1 is GTSNPN and CDR2 is SVGIG in the germline V gene (reference sequence). The CDR3 runs to 12 residues. Trimming cost V 5 bases and J 5 bases, with 10 bases left between them.

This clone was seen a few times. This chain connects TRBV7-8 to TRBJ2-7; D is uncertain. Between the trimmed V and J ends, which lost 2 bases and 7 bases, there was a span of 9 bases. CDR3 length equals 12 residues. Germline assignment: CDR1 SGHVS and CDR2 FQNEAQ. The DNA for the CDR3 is TGTGCCAGCAGCTTAAGCGTATTGGAGCAGTACTTC. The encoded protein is CASSLSVLEQYF.

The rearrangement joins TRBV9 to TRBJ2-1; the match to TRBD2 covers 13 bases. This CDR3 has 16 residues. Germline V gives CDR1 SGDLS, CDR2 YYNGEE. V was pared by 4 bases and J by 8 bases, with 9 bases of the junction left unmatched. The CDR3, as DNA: TGTGCCAGCAGCCCACAAGGACTAGCGGGGGTGGATGAGCAGTTCTTC. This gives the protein CASSPQGLAGVDEQFF.

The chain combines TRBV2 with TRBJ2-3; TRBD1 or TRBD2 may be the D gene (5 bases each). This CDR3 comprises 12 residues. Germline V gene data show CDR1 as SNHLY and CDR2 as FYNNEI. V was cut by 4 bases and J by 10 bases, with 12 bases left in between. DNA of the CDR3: TGTGCCAGCAGTGTGGTCAGGGACCCGCAGTATTTT. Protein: CASSVVRDPQYF.

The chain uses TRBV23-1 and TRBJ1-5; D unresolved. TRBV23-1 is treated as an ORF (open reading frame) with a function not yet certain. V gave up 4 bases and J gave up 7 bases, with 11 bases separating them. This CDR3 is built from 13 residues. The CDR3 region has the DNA TGCGCCAGCAGTCTCACGCCCCGGCAGCCCCAGCATTTT. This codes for CASSLTPRQPQHF.